These 5 T cell receptor beta chains came from one sample sequenced in a study of T-cell reconstitution after alpha-beta-depleted transplantation in children. For TCRbeta, the library was prepared with unique molecular identifiers. TCRdb used MiXCR to reprocess the PCR reads, holding one entry per CDR3 protein. The table lists about 420,000 distinct CDR3 sequences, approximately 11% of them singletons. The specimen was PBMCs from the stem cell graft donor, collected from the stem cell graft. Receptors originate from a human donor who donated a stem cell graft to a child with acute myeloid leukemia.

This clonotype was recorded many times. This rearrangement joins TRBV7-6 to TRBJ2-7, with TRBD2 matching over 11 bases. After removal of 5 bases from V and 2 bases from J, the junction contained 5 bases not matched to a gene. Per the germline V gene, CDR1 is SGHVS and CDR2 is FNYEAQ. CDR3 size: 15 residues. The CDR3 sequence: CASSPGTSGTYEQYF. Here the CDR3 DNA reads TGTGCCAGCAGCCCAGGGACTAGCGGTACCTACGAGCAGTACTTC.

This clonotype was recorded at least ten times. The gene calls are TRBV12-3 or TRBV12-4 and TRBJ1-1; D is ambiguous. The germline V and J ends were trimmed by 7 bases and 5 bases, with 14 bases remaining between them. The CDR3 runs to 13 residues. CDR3 in amino acids: CASKTARVTEAFF. Here the CDR3 DNA reads TGTGCCAGCAAAACCGCACGAGTAACTGAAGCTTTCTTT.

This clonotype has just a few counts. The V and J genes are TRBV5-1 and TRBJ2-7; no clear D. The germline V gene encodes CDR1 SGHRS and CDR2 YFSETQ. Deletions cut 0 bases from V and 0 bases from J, with 10 bases between. The CDR3 contains 15 residues. The CDR3 DNA reads TGCGCCAGCAGCTTGGCCCCAGAGAACTCCTACGAGCAGTACTTC. This translates into CASSLAPENSYEQYF.

This clonotype was seen at least ten times. The rearrangement uses TRBV29-1 and TRBJ2-2, with D perhaps matching TRBD2 (5 bases). This CDR3 comprises 17 residues. Trimming removed 6 bases from V and 0 bases from J, with 20 bases in between. Germline V gene lookup returns CDR1 SQVTM and CDR2 ANQGSEA. The CDR3 DNA follows: TGCAGCGTCTCCGGCCGGGCGGGCACTACGAACACCGGGGAGCTGTTTTTT. Its protein product is CSVSGRAGTTNTGELFF.

This clonotype was observed a handful of times. The chain combines TRBV9 with TRBJ1-5; a possible D gene is TRBD1 (5 bases). Trimming removed 4 bases at V and 3 bases at J, with 11 bases between. Per germline, CDR1 SGDLS and CDR2 YYNGEE. This CDR3 is 14 amino acids long. The CDR3 is CASSSGHHNQPQHF. CDR3 coding DNA: TGTGCCAGCAGCTCCGGACACCACAATCAGCCCCAGCATTTT.